This is a list of T cell receptor beta chains from one sample in a study of cytomegalovirus exposure and HLA in healthy donors. Profiled with immunoSEQ multiplex PCR; TCRdb holds only in-frame clones, not every one. The data show more than 100,000 clones, over 60% seen once. Source material: PBMCs. These receptors all come from a woman in her thirties or forties in good health and CMV-seropositive. Both conserved end residues are part of each CDR3. Each record gives: J gene, clone size, V gene, CDR3 length, D gene, CDR3 DNA, CDR3 protein. D genes are given only for firm matches. Some rows have no size entry. The others give once, few or many, or a class for an expanded clone.

J: TRBJ2-7; size: few; V: TRBV13; length: 15; D: TRBD2; DNA: TGTGCCAGCAGCTCGATGAGCGGGAGCCCCTACGAGCAGTACTTC; CDR3: CASSSMSGSPYEQYF
J: TRBJ2-7; size: NA; V: TRBV7-8; length: 13; D: NA; DNA: TGTGCCAGCAGCTTAGTGAGCTCCTACGAGCAGTACTTC; CDR3: CASSLVSSYEQYF
J: TRBJ2-7; size: NA; V: TRBV6-1; length: 15; D: TRBD1; DNA: TGTGCCAGCAGTGAGGGAACAGGGGGCGTCTACGAGCAGTACTTC; CDR3: CASSEGTGGVYEQYF
J: TRBJ1-1; size: few; V: TRBV6-6; length: 13; D: NA; DNA: TGTGCCAGCAGTTACTCGAAGGGGGGGGAAGCTTTCTTT; CDR3: CASSYSKGGEAFF
J: TRBJ1-1; size: NA; V: TRBV10-1; length: 14; D: TRBD1; DNA: TGCGCCAGCAGAGGGACAGGGAAGAACACTGAAGCTTTCTTT; CDR3: CASRGTGKNTEAFF
J: TRBJ1-1; size: NA; V: TRBV25-1; length: 13; D: TRBD1; DNA: TGTGCCAGCAGCCCGGGACAGTACACTGAAGCTTTCTTT; CDR3: CASSPGQYTEAFF
J: TRBJ2-7; size: NA; V: TRBV7-2; length: 15; D: TRBD2; DNA: TGTGCCAGCAGCACCCTTAGCGGGGCCTCCTACGAGCAGTACTTC; CDR3: CASSTLSGASYEQYF
J: TRBJ2-3; size: NA; V: TRBV5-5; length: 15; D: NA; DNA: TGTGCCAGCAGCAAGGACAGTTATAGCACAGATACGCAGTATTTT; CDR3: CASSKDSYSTDTQYF
J: TRBJ2-1; size: NA; V: TRBV28; length: 15; D: NA; DNA: TGTGCCAGCAGTTGGCGGGGATTCTCCTACAATGAGCAGTTCTTC; CDR3: CASSWRGFSYNEQFF
J: TRBJ1-3; size: NA; V: TRBV9; length: 15; D: NA; DNA: TGTGCCAGCAGCGTAGAGGACATCCCGGGTGACACCATATATTTT; CDR3: CASSVEDIPGDTIYF
J: TRBJ1-5; size: NA; V: TRBV6-4; length: 13; D: NA; DNA: TGTGCCGCTGGCGACAGTAGCAATCAGCCCCAGCATTTT; CDR3: CAAGDSSNQPQHF
J: TRBJ2-7; size: NA; V: TRBV5-6; length: 15; D: TRBD2; DNA: TGTGCCAGCAGCTTGGTAGGCGGGAGTGCCTACGAGCAGTACTTC; CDR3: CASSLVGGSAYEQYF
J: TRBJ2-7; size: NA; V: TRBV21-1; length: 19; D: NA; DNA: TGTGCCAGCACCCTCCCAGGCCCGGGACTAGCGGGGCCATCCTACGAGCAGTACTTC; CDR3: CASTLPGPGLAGPSYEQYF
J: TRBJ1-2; size: NA; V: TRBV6-1; length: 16; D: TRBD1; DNA: TGTGCCAGCAGTGAAGCCTTCACCGGGACAGGGAGTGGCTACACCTTC; CDR3: CASSEAFTGTGSGYTF
J: TRBJ2-7; size: NA; V: TRBV10-3; length: 16; D: TRBD1; DNA: TGTGCCATCAGTGACTCCGCGACCGGGACAGTCTACGAGCAGTACTTC; CDR3: CAISDSATGTVYEQYF
J: TRBJ2-5; size: NA; V: TRBV2; length: 17; D: NA; DNA: TGTGCCAGCAGTGTCCAAGGACTATACTTGTCGGGAGAGACCCAGTACTTC; CDR3: CASSVQGLYLSGETQYF
J: TRBJ2-3; size: NA; V: TRBV29-1; length: 12; D: NA; DNA: TGCAGCGTTGAAGGGGGCGCAGATACGCAGTATTTT; CDR3: CSVEGGADTQYF